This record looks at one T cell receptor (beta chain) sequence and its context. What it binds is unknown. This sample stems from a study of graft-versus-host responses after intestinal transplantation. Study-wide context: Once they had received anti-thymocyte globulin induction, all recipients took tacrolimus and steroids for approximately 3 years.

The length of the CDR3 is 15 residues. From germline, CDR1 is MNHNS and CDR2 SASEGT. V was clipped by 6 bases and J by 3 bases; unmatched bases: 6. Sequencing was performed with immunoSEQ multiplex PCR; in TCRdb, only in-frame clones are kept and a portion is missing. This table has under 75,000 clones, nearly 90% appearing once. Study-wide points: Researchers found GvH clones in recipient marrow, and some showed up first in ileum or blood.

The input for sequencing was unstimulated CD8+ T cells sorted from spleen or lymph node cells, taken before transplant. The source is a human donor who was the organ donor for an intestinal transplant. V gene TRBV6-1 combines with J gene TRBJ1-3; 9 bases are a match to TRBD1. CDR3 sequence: CASSTGTGSGNTIYF. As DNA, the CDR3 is TGTGCCAGCAGCACCGGGACAGGGAGTGGAAACACCATATATTTT.